This paragraph reports one T cell receptor (beta chain). Both 60 Vbeta primers and 13 Jbeta primers went into the PCR. Clones were sequenced by immunoSEQ multiplex PCR, and TCRdb holds only the in-frame ones, with some missing. In the table there are 70,000 to 80,000 clones, around 80% of which are singletons. The data belong to a study of cytomegalovirus exposure and HLA in healthy donors. V gave up 6 bases and J gave up 8 bases; unmatched junction bases: 6. Germline V gene sequence: CDR1 SGDLS, CDR2 YYNGEE. This CDR3 has 13 residues. The sample consisted of PBMCs. This chain joins TRBV9 and TRBJ2-1, with 9 bases matching TRBD2. The TCR comes from a man younger than 35 in good health and CMV-seronegative. The CDR3 DNA is TGTGCCAGCACCGAAGCGGGAGGCGATGAGCAGTTCTTC. It codes for CASTEAGGDEQFF.